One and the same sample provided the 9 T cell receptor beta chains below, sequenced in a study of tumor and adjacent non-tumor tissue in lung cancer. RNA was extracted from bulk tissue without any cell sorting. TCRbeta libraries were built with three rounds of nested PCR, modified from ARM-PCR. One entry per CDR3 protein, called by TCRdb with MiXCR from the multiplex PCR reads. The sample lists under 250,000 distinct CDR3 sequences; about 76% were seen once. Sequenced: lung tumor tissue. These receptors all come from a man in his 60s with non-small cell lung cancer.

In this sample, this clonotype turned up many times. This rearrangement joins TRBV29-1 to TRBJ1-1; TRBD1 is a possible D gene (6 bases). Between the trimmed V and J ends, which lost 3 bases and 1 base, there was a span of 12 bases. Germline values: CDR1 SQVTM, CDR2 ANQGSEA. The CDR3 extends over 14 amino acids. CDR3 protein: CSVEVNRANTEAFF. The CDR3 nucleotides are TGCAGCGTTGAGGTCAACAGGGCGAACACTGAAGCTTTCTTT.

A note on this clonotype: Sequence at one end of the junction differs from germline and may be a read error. CDR3 in amino acids: CASSLGRVVNEQFF. Written as DNA, the CDR3 is TGTGCCAGCAGCTTGGGTCGGGTGGTGAATGAGCAATTCTTC. This chain joins TRBV11-2 and TRBJ2-1, with D unresolved. CDR1 and CDR2 from the germline V gene are SGHAT and FQNNGV. This CDR3 contains 14 residues.

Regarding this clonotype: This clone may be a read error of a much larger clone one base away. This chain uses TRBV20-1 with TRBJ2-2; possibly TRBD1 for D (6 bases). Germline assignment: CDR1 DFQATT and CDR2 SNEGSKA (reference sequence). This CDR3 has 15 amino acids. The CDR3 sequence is CSARERTVNTRELFF. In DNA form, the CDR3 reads TGCAGTGCTAGAGAGAGGACAGTCAACACCAGGGAGCTGTTTTTT.

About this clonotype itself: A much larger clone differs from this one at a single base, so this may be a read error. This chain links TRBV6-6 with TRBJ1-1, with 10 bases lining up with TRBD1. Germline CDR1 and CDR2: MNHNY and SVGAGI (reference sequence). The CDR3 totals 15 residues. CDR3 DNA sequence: TGTACCAGCAGTTACGTTGACAGGGGGCTTGGTGAAGCTTTCTTT. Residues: CTSSYVDRGLGEAFF.

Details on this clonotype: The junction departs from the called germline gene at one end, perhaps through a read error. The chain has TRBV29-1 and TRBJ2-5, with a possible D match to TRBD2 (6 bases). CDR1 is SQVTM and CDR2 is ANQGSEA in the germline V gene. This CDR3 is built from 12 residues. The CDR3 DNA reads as TGCAGCGTTTTGGAGGGTGGGGAGATCCAGAACTTC. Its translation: CSVLEGGEIQNF.

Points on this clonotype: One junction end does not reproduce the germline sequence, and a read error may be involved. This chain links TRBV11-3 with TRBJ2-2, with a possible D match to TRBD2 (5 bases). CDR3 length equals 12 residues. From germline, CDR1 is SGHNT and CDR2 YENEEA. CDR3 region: CASSRGIGMLVF. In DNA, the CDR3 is TGTGCCAGCAGCCGAGGGATAGGGATGCTGGTTTTT.

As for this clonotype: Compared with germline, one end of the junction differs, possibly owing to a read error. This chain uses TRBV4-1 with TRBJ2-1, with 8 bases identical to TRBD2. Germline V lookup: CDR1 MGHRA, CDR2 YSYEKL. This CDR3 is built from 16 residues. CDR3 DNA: TGCGCCAGCAGCCAAGAGACTAGCGAGGGCCTCAATGACCAGTTCTTC. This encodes CASSQETSEGLNDQFF.

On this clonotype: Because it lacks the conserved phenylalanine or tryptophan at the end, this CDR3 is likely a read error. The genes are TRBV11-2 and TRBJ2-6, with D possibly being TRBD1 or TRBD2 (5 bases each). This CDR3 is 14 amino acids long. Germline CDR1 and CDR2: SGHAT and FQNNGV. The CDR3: CASSLISGGNVLTV. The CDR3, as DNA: TGTGCTAGCAGTCTTATCTCTGGGGGCAACGTCCTGACTGTC.

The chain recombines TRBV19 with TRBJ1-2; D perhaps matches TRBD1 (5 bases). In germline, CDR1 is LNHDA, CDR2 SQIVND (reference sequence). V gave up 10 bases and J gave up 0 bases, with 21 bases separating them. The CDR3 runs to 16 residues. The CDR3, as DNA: TGTGCCAATACCTTGTCAGACAGACTTACTAACTATGGCTACACCTTC. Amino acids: CANTLSDRLTNYGYTF.